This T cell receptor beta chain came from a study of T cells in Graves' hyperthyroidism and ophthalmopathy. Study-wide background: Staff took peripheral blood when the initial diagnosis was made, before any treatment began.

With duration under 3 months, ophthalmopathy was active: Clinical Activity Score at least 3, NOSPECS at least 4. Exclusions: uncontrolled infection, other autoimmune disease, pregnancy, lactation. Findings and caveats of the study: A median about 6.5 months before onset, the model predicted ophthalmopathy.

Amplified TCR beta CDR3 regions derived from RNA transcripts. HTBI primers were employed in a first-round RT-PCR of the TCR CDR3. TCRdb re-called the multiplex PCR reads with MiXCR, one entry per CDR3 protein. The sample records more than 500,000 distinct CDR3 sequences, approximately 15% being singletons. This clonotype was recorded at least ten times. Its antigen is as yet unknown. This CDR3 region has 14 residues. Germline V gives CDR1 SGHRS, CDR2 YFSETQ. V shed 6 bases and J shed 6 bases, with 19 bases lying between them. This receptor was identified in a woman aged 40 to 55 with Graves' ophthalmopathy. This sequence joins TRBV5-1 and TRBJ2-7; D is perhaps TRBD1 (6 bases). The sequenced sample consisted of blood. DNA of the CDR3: TGCGCCAGCACCGACCTGGACAGAAGGGCCGAGCAGTACTTC. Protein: CASTDLDRRAEQYF.